These 27 T cell receptor beta chains were sequenced from one sample in a study of T cell repertoires in cytomegalovirus infection. Via MiXCR, TCRdb re-called the reads, giving one row per CDR3 protein. The top ten hold 8.8% of the sample, which has over 200,000 distinct CDR3 sequences, roughly 13% seen once. Specimen: PBMCs. Receptors were obtained from a human donor in good health (CMV status not recorded). Some clones in this sample may be carry-over from other donors' samples.

This clonotype was detected ten times or more. V is TRBV6-2 or TRBV6-3 and J is TRBJ2-7; D unclear. The germline gives CDR1 MNHEY, CDR2 SVGEGT. V lost 7 bases, J lost 4 bases, and 17 bases lay in between. CDR3 length: 14 amino acids. Written as DNA, the CDR3 is TGTGCCAGCAAAGACGCGTCTCAACCTTACGAGCAGTACTTC. Translated, it gives CASKDASQPYEQYF.

Many counts were recorded for this clonotype. This chain links TRBV7-2 with TRBJ1-3, with TRBD1 identical over 7 bases. The CDR3 loop spans 14 amino acids. Per the germline V gene, CDR1 is SGHTA and CDR2 is FQGNSA. With V trimmed by 5 bases and J by 8 bases, 9 bases remained unmatched. The CDR3 coding sequence is TGTGCCAGCAGCGGACAGACAGGGTGGGACACCATATATTTT. Translation: CASSGQTGWDTIYF.

This clonotype was picked up a small number of times. The chain carries TRBV10-3 and TRBJ1-2; D gene uncertain. Trimming stripped 3 bases from V and 4 bases from J, with 18 bases between. The CDR3 length is 16 residues. The germline V gene encodes CDR1 ENHRY and CDR2 SYGVKD. The CDR3 loop reads CAISDSFGSAGYGYTF. CDR3 DNA: TGTGCCATCAGTGACTCGTTTGGCAGTGCTGGCTATGGCTACACCTTC.

This clonotype has at least ten counts. The chain is built from TRBV2 and TRBJ1-1; 12 positions agree with TRBD1. The CDR3 length is 15 residues. The V gene's germline CDR1 is SNHLY and CDR2 FYNNEI. V was pared by 4 bases and J by 4 bases, with 4 bases of the junction left unmatched. The CDR3 nucleotides are TGTGCCAGCAGTGCTTTGGGACAGGGGGCCACTGAAGCTTTCTTT. As protein: CASSALGQGATEAFF.

For this clonotype: This clone may be a read error of a much larger clone one base away. J is TRBJ2-1 and V is TRBV4-1; TRBD1 matches at 7 bases. The germline CDR1 and CDR2 sequences are MGHRA and YSYEKL. Germline trimming cut 3 bases from V and 8 bases from J; bases unmatched to any gene: 16. The CDR3 totals 17 residues. CDR3 sequence: CASSQVPNRGRLDEQFF. DNA for the CDR3: TGCGCCAGCAGCCAGGTTCCCAACAGGGGCCGGTTGGATGAGCAGTTCTTC.

The chain carries TRBV15 and TRBJ1-2, with unresolved D. This CDR3 is built from 14 residues. Germline CDR1 reads LNHNV; CDR2 reads YYDKDF (reference sequence). Trimming removed 5 bases at V and 2 bases at J, with 12 bases between. The chain's CDR3 is CATSQGLTNYGYTF. The CDR3 nucleotides are TGTGCCACCAGCCAAGGATTGACGAACTATGGCTACACCTTC.

The V call is TRBV20-1, the J call TRBJ1-2, with D perhaps TRBD1 (5 bases). CDR3 length: 13 residues. V gave up 6 bases and J gave up 6 bases, with 17 bases separating them. Germline lookup yields CDR1 DFQATT and CDR2 SNEGSKA (reference sequence). In DNA form, the CDR3 reads TGCAGTGCGCGAAGGGGCGGGCATCATGGCTACACCTTC. Its translation: CSARRGGHHGYTF.

This clonotype was detected a few times. This chain connects TRBV6-4 to TRBJ1-5, with D possibly matching TRBD1 (5 bases). Trimming took 3 bases from V and 3 from J, leaving 6 bases between them. The germline gives CDR1 MRHNA, CDR2 SNTAGT. The CDR3 totals 13 residues. The CDR3 sequence: CASSEGANQPQHF. The CDR3 nucleotides read TGTGCCAGCAGTGAAGGGGCCAATCAGCCCCAGCATTTT.

The chain combines TRBV5-6 with TRBJ2-7, with a possible D match to TRBD1 (6 bases). In germline, CDR1 is SGHDT, CDR2 YYEEEE. The CDR3 consists of 12 residues. The V and J ends lost 6 bases and 1 base respectively, with 8 bases between them. The CDR3 reads CASNGQSYEQYF. CDR3 bases: TGTGCCAGCAACGGACAGTCCTACGAGCAGTACTTC. Complete variable domain (other parts from reference TRBV5-6 and TRBJ2-7): DAGVTQSPTHLIKTRGQQVTLRCSPKSGHDTVSWYQQALGQGPQFIFQYYEEEERQRGNFPDRFSGHQFPNYSSELNVNALLLGDSALYLCASNGQSYEQYFGPGTRLTVT.

This clonotype was detected ten times or more. The genes are TRBV6-1 and TRBJ1-4; tentatively, D is TRBD1 (5 bases). Deletions cut 3 bases from V and 7 bases from J, with 9 bases between. Germline CDR1 reads MNHNS; CDR2 reads SASEGT. The CDR3 contains 13 residues. The CDR3 is CASSDRASEKLFF. CDR3 DNA: TGTGCCAGCAGTGACAGGGCTAGTGAAAAACTGTTTTTT.

This clonotype was detected a few times. The J gene is TRBJ1-1, the V gene TRBV5-6; D is ambiguous. Trimming removed 5 bases from V and 5 bases from J, with 7 bases in between. This CDR3 contains 11 residues. CDR1 and CDR2 from the germline V gene are SGHDT and YYEEEE. In DNA form, the CDR3 reads TGTGCCAGCAGTACCGGGACTGAAGCTTTCTTT. It translates to CASSTGTEAFF.

This clonotype came up many times. The gene calls are TRBV11-2 and TRBJ2-1; 8 positions agree with TRBD2. This CDR3 region has 15 residues. The V gene's germline CDR1 is SGHAT and CDR2 FQNNGV. Germline trimming cut 2 bases from V and 7 bases from J; bases unmatched to any gene: 7. The CDR3 coding sequence is TGTGCCAGCAGCTTACTTCGGACTAGCTTAAATGAGCAGTTCTTC. Translated: CASSLLRTSLNEQFF. The entire variable domain, with the rest obtained from reference TRBV11-2 and TRBJ2-1, is as follows: EAGVAQSPRYKIIEKRQSVAFWCNPISGHATLYWYQQILGQGPKLLIQFQNNGVVDDSQLPKDRFSAERLKGVDSTLKIQPAKLEDSAVYLCASSLLRTSLNEQFFGPGTRLTVL.

This clonotype appeared many times. The V and J genes are TRBV19 and TRBJ2-7, with 8 bases lining up with TRBD1. The J segment lost 1 base and the V segment lost 4 bases, leaving 6 bases of the junction unmatched. This CDR3 is 15 amino acids long. CDR1 LNHDA and CDR2 SQIVND come from the germline V gene (reference sequence). CDR3 residues: CASSTGDRRSYEQYF. The CDR3 DNA sequence: TGTGCCAGTAGTACCGGGGACAGGCGATCCTACGAGCAGTACTTC.

This clonotype was seen ten or more times. The rearrangement uses TRBV11-2 and TRBJ2-2, with TRBD2 matching 8 bases. Trimming took 5 bases from V and 2 from J; bases not matched to a gene: 13. CDR1 is SGHAT and CDR2 is FQNNGV in the germline V gene. The CDR3 loop spans 18 amino acids. CDR3 protein: CASSNSLSGDANTGELFF. DNA for the CDR3: TGTGCCAGCAGCAATAGCCTTAGCGGGGACGCCAACACCGGGGAGCTGTTTTTT.

This clonotype was seen ten or more times. The chain has TRBV7-2 and TRBJ2-3; tentatively, D is TRBD2 (5 bases). V was trimmed by 4 bases and J by 2 bases, leaving 13 bases between them. Germline V gene sequence: CDR1 SGHTA, CDR2 FQGNSA. The CDR3 loop spans 15 amino acids. The chain's CDR3 is CASSSSRGFTDTQYF. In nucleotides, the CDR3 is TGTGCCAGCAGCTCCAGCCGCGGGTTCACAGATACGCAGTATTTT.

This clonotype was counted many times. V and J are TRBV7-9 and TRBJ1-1; D is possibly TRBD1 (6 bases). The V end was cut by 11 bases, the J end by 7 bases, with 17 bases between. Germline CDR1 and CDR2: SEHNR and FQNEAQ (reference sequence). The CDR3 has 12 residues. In nucleotides, the CDR3 is TGTGCCGGAAGAAATTCAGGGGATGAAGCTTTCTTT. Translating gives CAGRNSGDEAFF. Combining the CDR3 with reference TRBV7-9 and TRBJ1-1 gives the whole variable domain DTGVSQNPRHKITKRGQNVTFRCDPISEHNRLYWYRQTLGQGPEFLTYFQNEAQLEKSRLLSDRFSAERPKGSFSTLEIQRTEQGDSAMYLCAGRNSGDEAFFGQGTRLTVV.

At least ten counts were recorded for this clonotype. V is TRBV7-9 and J is TRBJ2-7; D not resolved. This CDR3 contains 13 residues. Trimming pared 5 bases from V and 3 bases from J, leaving 11 bases between. Germline V gives CDR1 SEHNR, CDR2 FQNEAQ (reference sequence). The CDR3 bases are TGTGCCAGCAGCCACGAAGGGCTCTACGAGCAGTACTTC. The encoded protein is CASSHEGLYEQYF.

A few counts support this clonotype. The chain carries TRBV5-6 and TRBJ1-4; 9 nucleotides match TRBD1. Trimming took 3 bases from V and 7 from J; bases not matched to a gene: 10. There are 16 residues in the CDR3. Germline lookup yields CDR1 SGHDT and CDR2 YYEEEE. Written as DNA, the CDR3 is TGTGCCAGCAGCTCAGCTCCGGGACAGGGACTTGAAAAACTGTTTTTT. It codes for CASSSAPGQGLEKLFF.

This clonotype came up many times. The DNA of the CDR3 is TGTGCCAGCAGCCCCCGGGACAGGGTTGGGGAGCTGTTTTTT. This gives the protein CASSPRDRVGELFF. V gene TRBV7-3 combines with J gene TRBJ2-2, with 9 bases lining up with TRBD1. Germline V CDR1 and CDR2: SGHTA, FQGTGA. This CDR3 comprises 14 residues. Trimming removed 5 bases from V and 8 bases from J; junction bases left unmatched: 6.

This rearrangement joins TRBV14 to TRBJ2-7; 7 nucleotides agree with TRBD2. The CDR3 totals 15 residues. Unmatched junction bases numbered 6, after V lost 4 bases and J lost 0 bases. Germline V gene lookup returns CDR1 SGHDN and CDR2 FVKESK. The CDR3 nucleotides read TGTGCCAGCAGCCGATCGAGCGGGACCTCCTACGAGCAGTACTTC. Its translation: CASSRSSGTSYEQYF.

V gene TRBV28 combines with J gene TRBJ1-4; D unresolved. The V gene lost 11 bases and the J gene lost 8 bases, with 18 bases spanning the gap. The CDR3 extends over 13 amino acids. Per the germline V gene, CDR1 is MDHEN and CDR2 is SYDVKM. CDR3 in amino acids: CALRGVAEEKLFF. CDR3 bases: TGTGCCTTACGAGGCGTCGCGGAGGAAAAACTGTTTTTT.

This clonotype was recorded a few times. The CDR3 region is CASSPLRESYEQYF. In DNA form, the CDR3 reads TGTGCCAGCTCACCCCTCAGAGAGTCCTACGAGCAGTACTTC. V gene TRBV18 combines with J gene TRBJ2-7; D not resolved. Looked up from germline, CDR1 is KGHSH and CDR2 is LQKENI. The CDR3 totals 14 residues. The germline V and J ends were trimmed by 3 bases and 1 base, with 10 bases remaining between them.

V usage is TRBV20-1 and J usage is TRBJ2-7, with 14 bases lining up with TRBD2. The CDR3 is 15 amino acids. V lost 0 bases to trimming and J lost 2 bases; unmatched junction nucleotides: 0. Germline CDR1 and CDR2: DFQATT and SNEGSKA (reference sequence). CDR3: CSARETSGRAYEQYF. Here the CDR3 DNA reads TGCAGTGCTAGAGAGACTAGCGGGAGGGCCTACGAGCAGTACTTC.

The chain joins TRBV20-1 to TRBJ1-6; unclear D gene. The V and J ends lost 6 bases and 7 bases respectively, with 16 bases between them. This CDR3 region has 14 residues. The V gene's germline CDR1 is DFQATT and CDR2 SNEGSKA (reference sequence). The CDR3, as DNA: TGCAGTGCGGGAGGGAGTGGTCCCAATTCACCCCTCCACTTT. Protein product: CSAGGSGPNSPLHF.

The rearrangement joins TRBV20-1 to TRBJ1-1, with TRBD1 as a possible D gene (6 bases). Germline assignment: CDR1 DFQATT and CDR2 SNEGSKA (reference sequence). Trimming removed 3 bases at V and 5 bases at J, with 16 bases between. The length of the CDR3 is 14 residues. Here the CDR3 DNA reads TGCAGTGCTAGCCCCGGCAGGGGAGGGACTGAAGCTTTCTTT. Residues: CSASPGRGGTEAFF.

This clonotype was recorded a few times. The genes are TRBV7-9 and TRBJ2-7; D is unclear. The V end lost 4 bases, the J end lost 2 bases, and 15 bases lay between the germline ends. Germline-derived CDR1 and CDR2 are SEHNR and FQNEAQ (reference sequence). The CDR3 spans 15 residues. CDR3 loop: CASSSPKTETYEQYF. The CDR3 DNA sequence: TGTGCCAGCAGCTCCCCGAAAACTGAAACCTACGAGCAGTACTTC.

This clonotype appeared many times. This chain connects TRBV6-5 to TRBJ2-1, with 7 bases aligning to TRBD2. Trimming at V came to 4 bases and at J to 4 bases, leaving 4 bases not matched to a gene. This CDR3 has 14 residues. Germline loops: CDR1 MNHEY, CDR2 SVGAGI. As DNA, the CDR3 is TGTGCCAGCAGTTTCGGGCGGGAGTACAATGAGCAGTTCTTC. It translates to CASSFGREYNEQFF.